The T cell receptor (beta chain) under discussion was sequenced for a study of cytomegalovirus exposure and HLA in healthy donors. Across the study: An earlier analysis found fewer than 140 million unique TCR beta sequences from about 190 million T cells.

Participants comprised healthy donors of bone marrow. A word on this clone: Its antigen remains unidentified.

Primers included in the PCR were 60 Vbeta and 13 Jbeta primers. TCRdb keeps only in-frame clones here, not all; method: immunoSEQ multiplex PCR. The sample lists 150,000 or so clones; 84% were seen once. V was cut by 4 bases and J by 3 bases, with 16 bases left in between. The CDR3 totals 16 residues. CDR1 and CDR2 from the germline V gene are SNHLY and FYNNEI. Findings and limits, study-wide: As a later analysis showed, several of the most significant clusters appeared to be linked to common viral pathogens. It was shown in a later analysis that HLA-associated TCR beta chains were more clonally expanded than other, equally common chains.

V and J are TRBV2 and TRBJ2-1, with a possible D match to TRBD1 (5 bases). Sequences were obtained from PBMCs. This TCR derives from a man in his thirties or forties in good health and CMV-seronegative. The CDR3 nucleotides read TGTGCCAGCAGTGCGACGTTGGTGGGGCTCTACAATGAGCAGTTCTTC. Amino acids: CASSATLVGLYNEQFF.